The present T cell receptor (beta chain) was sequenced within a study of OX40 agonist ivuxolimab in advanced cancers. V lost 2 bases, J lost 5 bases, and 15 bases lay in between. Germline CDR1 KGHSH, CDR2 LQKENI. The CDR3 runs 15 residues. Broader study findings: Relative to CD4+ cells, CD8+ T cells on average had more expanded clones.

As to this clone: Antigen: not known.

This table comes from immunoSEQ multiplex PCR, and its TCRdb copy is limited to in-frame clones, with some not included. The profile shows tens of thousands of clones, roughly 86% of them singletons. Patients with autoimmune history or systemic immunosuppression were excluded. This TCR was sampled from an adult with an advanced solid tumor such as melanoma, head and neck, liver or kidney cancer. The source was CD4+ or CD8+ T cells sorted from blood, collected in a trial of the OX40 agonist ivuxolimab. The rearrangement uses TRBV18 and TRBJ2-5; D may be TRBD1 or TRBD2 (5 bases each). CDR3 amino acids: CASSPYGDPGETQYF. In nucleotides, the CDR3 is TGTGCCAGCTCACCATATGGGGACCCCGGGGAGACCCAGTACTTC. Looking up the rest from reference TRBV18 and TRBJ2-5 gives the full variable domain: NAGVMQNPRHLVRRRGQEARLRCSPMKGHSHVYWYRQLPEEGLKFMVYLQKENIIDESGMPKERFSAEFPKEGPSILRIQQVVRGDSAAYFCASSPYGDPGETQYFGPGTRLLVL.